The 26 T cell receptor beta chains listed next were all sequenced from one sample in a study of CD8 T cells in Susac syndrome. An amount of RNA that ranged from about 0.45 to 1 ug was reverse transcribed with random hexamers. TCRdb independently ran MiXCR on the immunoSEQ multiplex PCR reads; one entry per CDR3 protein. This table has approximately 180,000 distinct CDR3 sequences, around 95% appearing once. The sample consisted of CD4+ T cells from PBMCs. These receptors originate from a human donor with multiple sclerosis.

The chain couples TRBV7-9 to TRBJ1-6; TRBD1 agrees at 10 bases. The germline CDR1 and CDR2 sequences are SEHNR and FQNEAQ (reference sequence). This CDR3 comprises 16 residues. V shed 5 bases, J shed 8 bases, and the junction held 9 bases outside the gene matches. In DNA form, the CDR3 reads TGTGCCAGCAGCCCCGGGACAGGGGCGGGGTATTCACCCCTCCACTTT. This gives the protein CASSPGTGAGYSPLHF.

This chain connects TRBV7-2 to TRBJ1-3; D is unclear. This CDR3 is 14 amino acids long. V was cut by 6 bases and J by 0 bases, with 9 bases left in between. Germline-derived CDR1 and CDR2 are SGHTA and FQGNSA. The CDR3 DNA is TGTGCCAGCAGACCGAACTCCTCTGGAAACACCATATATTTT. Translation gives CASRPNSSGNTIYF.

The sample holds one count of this clonotype. This sequence joins TRBV13 and TRBJ1-1, with 8 nucleotides matching TRBD1. Unmatched junction bases numbered 5, after V lost 3 bases and J lost 11 bases. From germline, CDR1 is PRHDT and CDR2 FYEKMQ (reference sequence). The CDR3 spans 12 residues. The CDR3: CASSLRTGKAFF. The CDR3 bases are TGTGCCAGCAGCTTGCGGACAGGGAAGGCTTTCTTT.

The chain recombines TRBV29-1 with TRBJ1-1, with D unresolved. Germline values: CDR1 SQVTM, CDR2 ANQGSEA. This CDR3 spans 13 amino acids. With 7 bases removed from V and 6 bases from J, the gap between germline ends came to 18 bases. DNA for the CDR3: TGCAGCGCCTCGACAATCCAACTGGCTGAAGCTTTCTTT. It translates to CSASTIQLAEAFF.

This CDR3 is CASSPGGTASNEAFF. In DNA, the CDR3 is TGTGCCAGCAGCCCGGGGGGGACAGCCAGTAATGAAGCTTTCTTT. The chain employs TRBV4-2 and TRBJ1-1, with TRBD1 matching 7 bases. V shed 4 bases and J 7 bases; nucleotides not matched to a gene: 12. This CDR3 has 15 amino acids. From germline, CDR1 is LGHNA and CDR2 YNFKEQ.

The sample holds one count of this clonotype. The V call is TRBV28, the J call TRBJ1-5, with D tentatively TRBD1 (5 bases). Looked up from germline, CDR1 is MDHEN and CDR2 is SYDVKM. CDR3 length equals 14 residues. The ends were cut back, 5 bases at V and 7 bases at J, with 15 bases in the middle. The CDR3 nucleotides are TGTGCCAGCAGTCCCCTGGGAGGGGTCCAGCCCCAGCATTTT. Translated, it gives CASSPLGGVQPQHF.

This clonotype was detected only once. The J gene is TRBJ2-7, the V gene TRBV12-3 or TRBV12-4, with TRBD2 matching 13 bases. V shed 3 bases and J 7 bases; nucleotides not matched to a gene: 0. The CDR3 consists of 13 residues. This CDR3 reads CASSLGLAGEQYF. CDR3 nucleotide sequence: TGTGCCAGCAGTTTGGGACTAGCGGGGGAGCAGTACTTC.

This rearrangement joins TRBV5-1 to TRBJ2-2; D call uncertain. The germline CDR1 and CDR2 sequences are SGHRS and YFSETQ. This CDR3 is 12 amino acids long. The V end was cut by 6 bases, the J end by 7 bases, with 10 bases between. CDR3 nucleotides: TGCGCCAGCATGGGCCAGGACGGGGAGCTGTTTTTT. It encodes CASMGQDGELFF. The full variable domain, with the rest looked up from reference TRBV5-1 and TRBJ2-2, is KAGVTQTPRYLIKTRGQQVTLSCSPISGHRSVSWYQQTPGQGLQFLFEYFSETQRNKGNFPGRFSGRQFSNSRSEMNVSTLELGDSALYLCASMGQDGELFFGEGSRLTVL.

The CDR3 sequence is CASSGNTGTEAFF. The DNA for the CDR3 is TGTGCCAGCAGTGGTAACACTGGTACTGAAGCTTTCTTT. The chain is built from TRBV2 and TRBJ1-1; no reliable D call. CDR3 length equals 13 residues. Germline lookup yields CDR1 SNHLY and CDR2 FYNNEI. V shed 4 bases and J shed 5 bases, with 11 bases lying between them.

This chain joins TRBV7-9 and TRBJ1-4; 10 bases are shared with TRBD1. This CDR3 region has 14 residues. Germline CDR1 and CDR2: SEHNR and FQNEAQ (reference sequence). V trimming: 5 bases; J trimming: 7 bases; junction bases outside the gene matches: 4. This CDR3 reads CASSPGQGSEKLFF. The DNA for the CDR3 is TGTGCCAGCAGCCCGGGACAGGGGAGTGAAAAACTGTTTTTT.

This chain links TRBV7-9 with TRBJ1-5, with 7 bases matching TRBD1. CDR1 and CDR2 from the germline V gene are SEHNR and FQNEAQ (reference sequence). Germline trimming cut 1 base from V and 0 bases from J; bases unmatched to any gene: 3. This CDR3 comprises 16 residues. The CDR3 spells CASSLGDSYSNQPQHF. The CDR3 DNA is TGTGCCAGCAGCTTAGGGGACAGCTATAGCAATCAGCCCCAGCATTTT.

The genes are TRBV20-1 and TRBJ1-6; TRBD1 might be the D (5 bases). There are 16 residues in the CDR3. Trimming left V 1 base short and J 4 bases short, with 14 bases between. Germline V gene sequence: CDR1 DFQATT, CDR2 SNEGSKA (reference sequence). CDR3 residues: CSARVVTGGYNSPLHF. CDR3 nucleotides: TGCAGTGCTAGAGTGGTTACAGGTGGTTATAATTCACCCCTCCACTTT.

The chain is built from TRBV12-3 or TRBV12-4 and TRBJ1-1; no firm D call. The CDR3 is made up of 14 amino acids. Trimming pared 3 bases from V and 4 bases from J, leaving 12 bases between. CDR3: CASSFIGFGTEAFF. The DNA of the CDR3 is TGTGCCAGCAGTTTTATTGGGTTTGGCACTGAAGCTTTCTTT.

The chain carries TRBV30 and TRBJ2-3, with 13 bases identical to TRBD2. The CDR3 covers 16 residues. The ends lost 3 bases at V and 4 bases at J; junction bases unmatched: 7. CDR1 GTSNPN and CDR2 SVGIG come from the germline V gene (reference sequence). The CDR3 nucleotides are TGTGCCTGGAGAGGAACTAGCGGGGGGGCTTCAGATACGCAGTATTTT. Translation: CAWRGTSGGASDTQYF. The full variable domain, completed using reference TRBV30 and TRBJ2-3, is SQTIHQWPATLVQPVGSPLSLECTVEGTSNPNLYWYRQAAGRGLQLLFYSVGIGQISSEVPQNLSASRPQDRQFILSSKKLLLSDSGFYLCAWRGTSGGASDTQYFGPGTRLTVL.

The gene calls are TRBV7-9 and TRBJ1-1, with unresolved D. V was pared by 7 bases and J by 3 bases, with 15 bases between. Germline lookup yields CDR1 SEHNR and CDR2 FQNEAQ (reference sequence). The CDR3 contains 14 residues. CDR3 in DNA: TGTGCCAGCACCCTGGGGAGGGAGGACACTGAAGCTTTCTTT. Translation gives CASTLGREDTEAFF.

The genes are TRBV6-5 and TRBJ2-5; 10 nucleotides align to TRBD2. The CDR3 spans 18 residues. Germline lookup yields CDR1 MNHEY and CDR2 SVGAGI. The V segment lost 2 bases and the J segment 5 bases; nucleotides outside the gene matches: 14. In DNA form, the CDR3 reads TGTGCCAGCAGTTACCCGGAGGGACTAGCGTTTGTCCGGGAGACCCAGTACTTC. It encodes CASSYPEGLAFVRETQYF.

This chain joins TRBV5-1 and TRBJ2-6; TRBD2 might be the D (5 bases). Trimming took 4 bases from V and 4 from J, leaving 12 bases between them. The CDR3 is made up of 15 amino acids. Germline CDR1 SGHRS, CDR2 YFSETQ. The CDR3 protein is CASSGGSVGANVLTF. CDR3 nucleotides: TGCGCCAGCAGCGGCGGGTCCGTAGGGGCCAACGTCCTGACTTTC.

V gene TRBV30 combines with J gene TRBJ2-1, with 10 bases identical to TRBD2. J lost 15 bases, V lost 0 bases, and 5 bases had no gene match. Per germline, CDR1 GTSNPN and CDR2 SVGIG (reference sequence). This CDR3 contains 12 residues. The CDR3 reads CAWSVAGGPWFF. The CDR3 bases are TGTGCCTGGAGTGTAGCGGGGGGGCCATGGTTCTTC.

The rearrangement links TRBV2 to TRBJ2-3; D might be TRBD1 (6 bases). The CDR3 runs to 14 residues. Trimming shortened V by 8 bases and J by 2 bases, and 14 bases separated the two germline ends. Per the germline V gene, CDR1 is SNHLY and CDR2 is FYNNEI. The CDR3 bases are TGTGCCAGCGCCCAAACAGGGTACACAGATACGCAGTATTTT. It yields the protein CASAQTGYTDTQYF.

This clonotype was detected only once. The CDR3 sequence is CSAHHSFAVGYTF. CDR3 DNA: TGCAGTGCCCATCACAGCTTTGCAGTTGGCTACACCTTC. The V call is TRBV20-1, the J call TRBJ1-2; D remains ambiguous. Germline V CDR1 and CDR2: DFQATT, SNEGSKA (reference sequence). This CDR3 comprises 13 residues. The ends were cut back, 6 bases at V and 7 bases at J, with 18 bases in the middle.

This clonotype was seen a single time. As DNA, the CDR3 is TGCGCCAGCAGCCAAGATCTTAATGTCCTTTTGGATACGCAGTATTTT. This encodes CASSQDLNVLLDTQYF. The rearrangement joins TRBV4-3 to TRBJ2-3; no clear D. The CDR3 is 16 residues long. Trimming removed 0 bases from V and 6 bases from J, with 16 bases in between. Per the germline V gene, CDR1 is LGHNA and CDR2 is YSLEER.

The chain combines TRBV5-4 with TRBJ1-1, with 9 nucleotides matching TRBD1. CDR3 length: 13 amino acids. Germline CDR1 SGHNT, CDR2 YYREEE (reference sequence). V shed 3 bases, J shed 4 bases, and the junction held 1 base outside the gene matches. The DNA of the CDR3 is TGTGCCAGCAGCTGGGACAGGGCCACTGAAGCTTTCTTT. Protein: CASSWDRATEAFF.

This clonotype was observed a few times. The rearrangement uses TRBV12-3 or TRBV12-4 and TRBJ1-1; D is uncertain. V was shortened by 5 bases and J by 2 bases, with 9 bases between the two germline ends. The CDR3 runs 13 residues. Here the CDR3 DNA reads TGTGCCAGCAGTCTCCGCCGCAACACTGAAGCTTTCTTT. It yields the protein CASSLRRNTEAFF.

The genes are TRBV5-4 and TRBJ2-5; 8 bases match TRBD1. The CDR3 runs 14 residues. Germline CDR1 reads SGHNT; CDR2 reads YYREEE (reference sequence). The V gene end was trimmed by 4 bases and the J gene end by 4 bases; junction bases not matched to a gene: 6. The CDR3 DNA reads as TGTGCCAGCAGCCCAGGACAGGGCCGAGAGACCCAGTACTTC. It encodes CASSPGQGRETQYF.

This chain links TRBV29-1 with TRBJ2-7; D is perhaps TRBD1 or TRBD2 (5 bases each). Germline values: CDR1 SQVTM, CDR2 ANQGSEA. The germline V and J ends were trimmed by 5 bases and 0 bases, with 11 bases remaining between them. The CDR3 sequence is 13 residues long. CDR3 in amino acids: CSVLGRGSYEQYF. CDR3 coding DNA: TGCAGCGTTCTGGGACGGGGCTCCTACGAGCAGTACTTC.

The V call is TRBV20-1, the J call TRBJ2-5; D might be TRBD1 or TRBD2, each matching 5 bases. This CDR3 has 14 residues. Between the trimmed V and J ends, which lost 3 bases and 2 bases, there was a span of 13 bases. Germline V gives CDR1 DFQATT, CDR2 SNEGSKA (reference sequence). For the CDR3, the DNA is TGCAGTGCTAGCCCCGGGACCCGGCAAGAGACCCAGTACTTC. Protein: CSASPGTRQETQYF.